The entry that follows covers one T cell receptor beta chain sequence. What it recognizes is unknown. This record comes from a study of cytomegalovirus exposure and HLA in healthy donors. The study's findings and limits: Compared with the roughly 700-donor mean, an Asian-associated ancestry cluster reportedly had fewer N-insertions, according to a later analysis.

PCR amplification relied on 60 Vbeta primers (plus 13 Jbeta primers). Here immunoSEQ multiplex PCR was the method, and the copy in TCRdb shows in-frame clones only, minus some. The repertoire holds some 190,000 clones, around 80% seen once, with roughly 2% in the top ten. The CDR3 runs 15 residues. Germline CDR1 is SGDLS and CDR2 is YYNGEE. Trimming removed 0 bases from V and 10 bases from J; junction bases left unmatched: 7. The clonotype comes from a woman aged 30 to 39 in good health and CMV-seronegative. This chain links TRBV9 with TRBJ1-4, with 9 nucleotides matching TRBD1. Material: PBMCs. The CDR3 reads CASSVDSDRGRKLFF. The CDR3 DNA reads as TGTGCCAGCAGCGTAGATTCGGACAGGGGCAGAAAACTGTTTTTT. The full variable domain, in which reference TRBV9 and TRBJ1-4 provide the parts outside the CDR3, is DSGVTQTPKHLITATGQRVTLRCSPRSGDLSVYWYQQSLDQGLQFLIQYYNGEERAKGNILERFSAQQFPDLHSELNLSSLELGDSALYFCASSVDSDRGRKLFFGSGTQLSVL.